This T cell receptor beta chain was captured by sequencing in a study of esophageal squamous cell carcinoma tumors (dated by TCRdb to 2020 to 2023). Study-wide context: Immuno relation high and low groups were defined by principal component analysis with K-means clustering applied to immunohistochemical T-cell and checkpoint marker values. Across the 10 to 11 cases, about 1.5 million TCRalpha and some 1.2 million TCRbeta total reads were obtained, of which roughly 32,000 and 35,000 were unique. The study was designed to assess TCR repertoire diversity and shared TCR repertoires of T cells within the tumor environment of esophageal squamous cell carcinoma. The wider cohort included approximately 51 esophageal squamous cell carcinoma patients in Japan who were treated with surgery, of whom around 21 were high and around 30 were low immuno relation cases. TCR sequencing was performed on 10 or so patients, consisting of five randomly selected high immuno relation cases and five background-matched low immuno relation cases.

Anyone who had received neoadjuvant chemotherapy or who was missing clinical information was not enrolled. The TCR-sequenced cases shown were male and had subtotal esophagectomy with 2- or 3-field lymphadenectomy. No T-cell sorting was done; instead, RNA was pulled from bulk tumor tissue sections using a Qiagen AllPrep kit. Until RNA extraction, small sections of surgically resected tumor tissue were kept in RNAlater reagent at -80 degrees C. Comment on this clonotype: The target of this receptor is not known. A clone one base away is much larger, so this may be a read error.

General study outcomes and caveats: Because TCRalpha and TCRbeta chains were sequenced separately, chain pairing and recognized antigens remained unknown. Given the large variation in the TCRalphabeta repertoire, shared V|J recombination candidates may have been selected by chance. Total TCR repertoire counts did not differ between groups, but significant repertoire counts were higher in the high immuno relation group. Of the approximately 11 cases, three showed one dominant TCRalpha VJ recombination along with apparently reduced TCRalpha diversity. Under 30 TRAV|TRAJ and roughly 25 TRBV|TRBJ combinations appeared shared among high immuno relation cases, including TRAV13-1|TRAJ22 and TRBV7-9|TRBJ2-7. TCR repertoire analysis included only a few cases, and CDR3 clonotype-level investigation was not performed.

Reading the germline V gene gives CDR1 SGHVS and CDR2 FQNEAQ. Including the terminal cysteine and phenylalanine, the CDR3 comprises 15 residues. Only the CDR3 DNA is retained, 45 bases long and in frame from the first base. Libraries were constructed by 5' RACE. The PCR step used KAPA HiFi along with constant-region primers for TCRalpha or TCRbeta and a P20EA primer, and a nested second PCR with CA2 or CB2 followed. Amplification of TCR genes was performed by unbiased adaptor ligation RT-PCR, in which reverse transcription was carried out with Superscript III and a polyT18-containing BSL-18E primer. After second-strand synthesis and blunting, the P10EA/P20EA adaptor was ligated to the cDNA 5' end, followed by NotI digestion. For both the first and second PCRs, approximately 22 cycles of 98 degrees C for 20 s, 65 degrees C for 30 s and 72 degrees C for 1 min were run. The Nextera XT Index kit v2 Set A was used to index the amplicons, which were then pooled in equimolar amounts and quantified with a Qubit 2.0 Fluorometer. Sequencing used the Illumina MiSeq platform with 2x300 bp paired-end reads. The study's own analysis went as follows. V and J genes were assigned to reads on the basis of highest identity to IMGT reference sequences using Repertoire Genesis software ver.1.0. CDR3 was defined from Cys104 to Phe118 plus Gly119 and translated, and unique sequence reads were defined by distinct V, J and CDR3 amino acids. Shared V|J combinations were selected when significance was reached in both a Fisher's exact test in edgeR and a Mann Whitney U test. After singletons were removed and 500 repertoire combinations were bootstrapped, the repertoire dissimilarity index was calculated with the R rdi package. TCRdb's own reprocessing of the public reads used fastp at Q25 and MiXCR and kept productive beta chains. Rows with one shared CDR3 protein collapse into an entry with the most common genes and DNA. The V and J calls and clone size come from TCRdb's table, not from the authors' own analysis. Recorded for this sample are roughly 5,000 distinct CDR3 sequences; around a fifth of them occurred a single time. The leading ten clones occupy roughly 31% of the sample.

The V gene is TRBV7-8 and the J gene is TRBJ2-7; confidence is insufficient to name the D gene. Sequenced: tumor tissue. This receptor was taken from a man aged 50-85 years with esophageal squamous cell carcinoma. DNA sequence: TGTGCCAACAGCAACCACGCTAGTAATCCCTACGAGCAGTACTTC. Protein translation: CANSNHASNPYEQYF.